The 7 T cell receptor beta chains below were found in one sample sequenced in a study of CD8 T cells in ankylosing spondylitis. TCRdb called the 5' RACE reads again in MiXCR, with one record for every CDR3 protein. This table holds approximately 300,000 distinct CDR3 sequences, roughly 8% found once. Their specific antigens are unknown. The study, taken as a whole, reports: Several highly homologous variants made up a TCR beta motif, and this motif appeared characteristic of ankylosing spondylitis blood.

Sequenced sample: blood, either unsorted or a sorted T cell fraction (not recorded which). Every receptor here comes from a male donor with ankylosing spondylitis.

The chain combines TRBV7-3 with TRBJ1-2; 7 bases line up with TRBD1. Germline V gene sequence: CDR1 SGHTA, CDR2 FQGTGA. The CDR3 contains 15 residues. V dropped 5 bases and J dropped 2; count of bases not matched to a gene: 8. CDR3 residues: CASSPGGGENYGYTF. The CDR3 region has the DNA TGTGCCAGCAGCCCAGGGGGTGGGGAGAACTATGGCTACACCTTC.

The V gene is TRBV6-5, the J gene TRBJ1-1; no clear D gene. V gave up 1 base and J gave up 1 base, with 10 bases separating them. There are 15 residues in the CDR3. CDR1 is MNHEY and CDR2 is SVGAGI in the germline V gene. CDR3 loop: CASSYLSSQNTEAFF. CDR3 DNA: TGTGCCAGCAGTTACTTGTCATCTCAGAACACTGAAGCTTTCTTT.

The table lists this clonotype with a few counts. The rearrangement links TRBV6-5 to TRBJ1-1; 11 bases align to TRBD1. This CDR3 comprises 14 residues. Germline-derived CDR1 and CDR2 are MNHEY and SVGAGI. The J segment lost 9 bases and the V segment lost 2 bases, leaving 5 bases of the junction unmatched. The DNA for the CDR3 is TGTGCCAGCAGTTACGGTAGGACAGGGGGCAAAGCTTTCTTT. This sequence encodes CASSYGRTGGKAFF.

This sequence joins TRBV14 and TRBJ2-5, with D possibly TRBD1 on 5 matching bases. Germline assignment: CDR1 SGHDN and CDR2 FVKESK. Trimming cost V 6 bases and J 1 base, with 9 bases left between them. The CDR3 loop spans 13 amino acids. DNA for the CDR3: TGTGCCAGCAGAGGGGTCCCCCAAGAGACCCAGTACTTC. This gives the protein CASRGVPQETQYF.

This clonotype was seen only a few times. The genes are TRBV29-1 and TRBJ2-1; 9 bases match TRBD1. Losses at the gene ends were 4 bases for V and 8 bases for J; bases not matched to a gene: 6. Germline assignment: CDR1 SQVTM and CDR2 ANQGSEA. The CDR3 totals 13 residues. The CDR3 nucleotides read TGCAGCGTTGCCACAGGGGGCGCGGATGAGCAGTTCTTC. The encoded protein is CSVATGGADEQFF.

The table lists this clonotype with many counts. This chain's CDR3 is CASSISGTSGSKQYF. DNA for the CDR3: TGTGCCAGCAGCATATCCGGGACTAGCGGATCGAAGCAGTATTTT. V gene TRBV11-3 combines with J gene TRBJ2-3, with 11 bases lining up with TRBD2. The CDR3 sequence is 15 residues long. CDR1 SGHNT and CDR2 YENEEA come from the germline V gene. V was clipped by 5 bases and J by 11 bases; unmatched bases: 12.

In this sample, this clonotype turned up a few times. V is TRBV25-1 and J is TRBJ2-1; D may be TRBD2 (5 bases). CDR1 and CDR2 (germline): MGHDK, SYGVNS. V lost 4 bases, J lost 13 bases, and 8 bases lay in between. The length of the CDR3 is 10 residues. CDR3 sequence reads: CASSGTGQFF. The CDR3, as DNA: TGTGCCAGCAGTGGGACGGGACAGTTCTTC.